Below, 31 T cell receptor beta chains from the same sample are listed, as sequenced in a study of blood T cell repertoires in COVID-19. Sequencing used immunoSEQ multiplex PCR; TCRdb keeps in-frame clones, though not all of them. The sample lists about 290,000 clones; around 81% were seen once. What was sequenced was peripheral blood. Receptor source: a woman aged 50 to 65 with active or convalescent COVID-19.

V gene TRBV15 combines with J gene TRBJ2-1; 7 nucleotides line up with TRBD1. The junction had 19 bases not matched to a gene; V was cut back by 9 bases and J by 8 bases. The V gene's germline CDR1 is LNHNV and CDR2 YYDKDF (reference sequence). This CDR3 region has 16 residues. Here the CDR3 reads CATQRDQVTGFDEQFF. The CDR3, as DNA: TGTGCCACTCAAAGAGATCAAGTGACAGGGTTCGATGAGCAGTTCTTC.

The CDR3 loop reads CASSLMAAGALGEQFF. The CDR3 region has the DNA TGTGCCAGCAGCTTGATGGCCGCGGGAGCTCTAGGTGAGCAGTTCTTC. The chain has TRBV5-4 and TRBJ2-1; the match to TRBD2 covers 7 bases. The V gene's germline CDR1 is SGHNT and CDR2 YYREEE (reference sequence). J gave up 9 bases and V 1 base, and 13 bases lay outside the gene matches. CDR3 length: 16 amino acids.

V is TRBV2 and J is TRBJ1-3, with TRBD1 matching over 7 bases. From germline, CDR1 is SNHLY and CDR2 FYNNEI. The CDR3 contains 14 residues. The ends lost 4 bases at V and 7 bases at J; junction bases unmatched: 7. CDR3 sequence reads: CASSGQGGGNTIYF. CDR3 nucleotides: TGTGCCAGCAGTGGACAGGGCGGAGGGAACACCATATATTTT.

CDR3 in amino acids: CASSLFLDYNEQFF. For the CDR3, the DNA is TGTGCCAGCAGCTTGTTTCTAGACTACAATGAGCAGTTCTTC. The V call is TRBV5-6, the J call TRBJ2-1, with D unresolved. The germline CDR1 and CDR2 sequences are SGHDT and YYEEEE. The CDR3 has 14 amino acids. V lost 1 base and J lost 3, with 8 bases in between. The whole variable domain, remainder taken from reference TRBV5-6 and TRBJ2-1, is DAGVTQSPTHLIKTRGQQVTLRCSPKSGHDTVSWYQQALGQGPQFIFQYYEEEERQRGNFPDRFSGHQFPNYSSELNVNALLLGDSALYLCASSLFLDYNEQFFGPGTRLTVL.

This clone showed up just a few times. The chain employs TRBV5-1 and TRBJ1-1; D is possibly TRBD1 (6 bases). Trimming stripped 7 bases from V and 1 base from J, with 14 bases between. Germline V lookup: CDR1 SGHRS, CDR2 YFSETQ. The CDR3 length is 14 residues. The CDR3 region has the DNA TGCGCCAGCCGATTTACAGGGAAGAACACTGAAGCTTTCTTT. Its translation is CASRFTGKNTEAFF.

DNA of the CDR3: TGTGCCAGCAGCGGGGCCGTCTACCGCCTTACCGGGGATACGCAGTATTTT. Its protein product is CASSGAVYRLTGDTQYF. V gene TRBV5-5 combines with J gene TRBJ2-3; D might be TRBD1 (5 bases). Trimming stripped 4 bases from V and 6 bases from J, with 24 bases between. The V gene's germline CDR1 is SGHKS and CDR2 YYEKEE (reference sequence). This CDR3 has 17 residues.

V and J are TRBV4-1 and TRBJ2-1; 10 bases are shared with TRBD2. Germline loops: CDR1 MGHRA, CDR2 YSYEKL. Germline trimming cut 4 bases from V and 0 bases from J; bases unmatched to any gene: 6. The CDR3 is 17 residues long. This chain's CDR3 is CASSRGIAGGSYNEQFF. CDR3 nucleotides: TGCGCCAGCAGCCGGGGTATAGCGGGAGGCTCCTACAATGAGCAGTTCTTC.

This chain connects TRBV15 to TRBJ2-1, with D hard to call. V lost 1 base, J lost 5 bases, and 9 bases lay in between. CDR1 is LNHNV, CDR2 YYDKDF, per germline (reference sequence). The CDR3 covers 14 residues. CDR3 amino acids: CATSRVSRHNEQFF. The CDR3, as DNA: TGTGCCACCAGCAGAGTTTCTAGGCACAATGAGCAGTTCTTC.

The CDR3 loop reads CASSRSGWPQHF. The CDR3 DNA reads as TGTGCCAGCAGCCGCTCGGGATGGCCCCAGCATTTT. This rearrangement joins TRBV6-2 or TRBV6-3 to TRBJ1-5; D is unresolved. This CDR3 contains 12 residues. V was trimmed by 6 bases and J by 9 bases, leaving 12 bases between them. Germline V lookup: CDR1 MNHEY, CDR2 SVGEGT.

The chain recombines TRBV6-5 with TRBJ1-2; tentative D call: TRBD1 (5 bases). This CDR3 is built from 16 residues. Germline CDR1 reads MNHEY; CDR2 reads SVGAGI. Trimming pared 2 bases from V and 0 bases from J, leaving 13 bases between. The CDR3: CASSYGAERTNYGYTF. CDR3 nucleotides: TGTGCCAGCAGTTACGGGGCAGAACGTACTAACTATGGCTACACCTTC.

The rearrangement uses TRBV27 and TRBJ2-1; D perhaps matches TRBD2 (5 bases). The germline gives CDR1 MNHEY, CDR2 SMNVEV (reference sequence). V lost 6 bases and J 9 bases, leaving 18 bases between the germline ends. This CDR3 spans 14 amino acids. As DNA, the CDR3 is TGTGCCAGCAGAGGGAGCGGAACGCCCCGTGAGCAGTTCTTC. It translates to CASRGSGTPREQFF.

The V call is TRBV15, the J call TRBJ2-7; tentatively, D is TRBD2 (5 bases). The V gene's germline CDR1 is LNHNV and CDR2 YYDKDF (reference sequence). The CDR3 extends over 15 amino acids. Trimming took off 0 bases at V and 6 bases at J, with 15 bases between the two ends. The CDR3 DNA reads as TGTGCCACCAGCAGAGATTCACCCCCACTAGGCGAGCAGTACTTC. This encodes CATSRDSPPLGEQYF. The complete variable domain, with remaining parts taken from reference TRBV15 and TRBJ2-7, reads DAMVIQNPRYQVTQFGKPVTLSCSQTLNHNVMYWYQQKSSQAPKLLFHYYDKDFNNEADTPDNFQSRRPNTSFCFLDIRSPGLGDTAMYLCATSRDSPPLGEQYFGPGTRLTVT.

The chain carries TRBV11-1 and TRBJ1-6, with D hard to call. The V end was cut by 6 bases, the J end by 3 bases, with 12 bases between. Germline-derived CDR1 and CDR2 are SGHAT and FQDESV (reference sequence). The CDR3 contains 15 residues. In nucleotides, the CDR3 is TGTGCCAGCAGACCGGGAGCCGTCTATAATTCACCCCTCCACTTT. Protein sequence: CASRPGAVYNSPLHF.

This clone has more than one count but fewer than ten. Here the CDR3 DNA reads TGCAGTGCTAGTCCCACTAGCGGGAGCACAGATACGCAGTATTTT. It translates to CSASPTSGSTDTQYF. V gene TRBV20-1 combines with J gene TRBJ2-3; 9 bases map to TRBD2. Germline V gene lookup returns CDR1 DFQATT and CDR2 SNEGSKA (reference sequence). The V segment lost 3 bases and the J segment 0 bases; nucleotides outside the gene matches: 4. The CDR3 extends over 15 amino acids.

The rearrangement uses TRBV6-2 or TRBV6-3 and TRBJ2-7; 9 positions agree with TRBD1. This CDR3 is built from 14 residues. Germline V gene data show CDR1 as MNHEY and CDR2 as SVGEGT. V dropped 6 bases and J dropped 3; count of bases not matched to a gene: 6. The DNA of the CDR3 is TGTGCCAGCAGCCACAGGGGGCGAGACTACGAGCAGTACTTC. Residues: CASSHRGRDYEQYF.

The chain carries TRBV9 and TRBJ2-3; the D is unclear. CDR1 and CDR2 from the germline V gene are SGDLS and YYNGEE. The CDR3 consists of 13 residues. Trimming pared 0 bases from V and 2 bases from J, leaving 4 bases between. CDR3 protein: CASSVGVTDTQYF. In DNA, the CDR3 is TGTGCCAGCAGCGTAGGCGTCACAGATACGCAGTATTTT.

CDR3 in amino acids: CASSRTSVQISGANVLTF. Written as DNA, the CDR3 is TGCGCCAGCAGCAGGACTAGCGTACAGATTTCTGGGGCCAACGTCCTGACTTTC. The chain couples TRBV4-1 to TRBJ2-6, with 9 nucleotides matching TRBD2. The germline V gene has CDR1 MGHRA and CDR2 YSYEKL. V was pared by 5 bases and J by 1 base, with 9 bases of the junction left unmatched. CDR3 length: 18 amino acids.

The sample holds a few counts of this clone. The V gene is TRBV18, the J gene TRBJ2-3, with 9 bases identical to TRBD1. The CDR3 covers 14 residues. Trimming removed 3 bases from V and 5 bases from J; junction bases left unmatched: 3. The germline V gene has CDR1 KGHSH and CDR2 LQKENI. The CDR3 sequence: CASSPGQGGDTQYF. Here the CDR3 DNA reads TGTGCCAGCTCACCGGGACAGGGAGGAGATACGCAGTATTTT.

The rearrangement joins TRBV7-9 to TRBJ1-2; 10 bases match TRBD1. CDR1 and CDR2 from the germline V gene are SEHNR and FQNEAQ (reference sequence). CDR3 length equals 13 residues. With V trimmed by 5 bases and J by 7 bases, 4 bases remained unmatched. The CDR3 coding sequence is TGTGCCAGCAGCCAGGGACAGGGGACTGGCTACACCTTC. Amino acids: CASSQGQGTGYTF.

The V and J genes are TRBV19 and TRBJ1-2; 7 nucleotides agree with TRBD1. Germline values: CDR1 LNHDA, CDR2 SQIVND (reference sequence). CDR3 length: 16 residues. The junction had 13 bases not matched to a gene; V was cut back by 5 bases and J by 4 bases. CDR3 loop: CASSRPVGGQPYGYTF. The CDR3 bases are TGTGCCAGTAGTCGCCCCGTCGGGGGACAGCCCTATGGCTACACCTTC.

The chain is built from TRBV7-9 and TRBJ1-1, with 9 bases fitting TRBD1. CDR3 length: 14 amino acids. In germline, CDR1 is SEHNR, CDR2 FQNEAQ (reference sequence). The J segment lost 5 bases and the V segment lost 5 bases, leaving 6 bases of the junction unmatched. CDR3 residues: CASSKQGAVTEAFF. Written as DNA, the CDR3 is TGTGCCAGCAGCAAACAGGGGGCGGTGACTGAAGCTTTCTTT.

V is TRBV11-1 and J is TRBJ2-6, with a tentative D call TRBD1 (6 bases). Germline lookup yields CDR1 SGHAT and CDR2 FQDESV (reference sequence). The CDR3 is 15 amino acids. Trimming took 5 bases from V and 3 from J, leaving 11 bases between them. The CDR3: CASSRDINGANVLTF. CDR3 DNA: TGTGCCAGCAGCCGGGACATTAATGGGGCCAACGTCCTGACTTTC. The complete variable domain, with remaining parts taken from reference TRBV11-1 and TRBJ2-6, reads EAEVAQSPRYKITEKSQAVAFWCDPISGHATLYWYRQILGQGPELLVQFQDESVVDDSQLPKDRFSAERLKGVDSTLKIQPAELGDSAMYLCASSRDINGANVLTFGAGSRLTVL.

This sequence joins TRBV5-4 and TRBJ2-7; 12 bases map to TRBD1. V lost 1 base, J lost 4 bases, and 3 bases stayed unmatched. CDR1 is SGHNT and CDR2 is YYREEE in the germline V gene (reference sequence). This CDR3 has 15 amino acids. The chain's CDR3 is CASSLWDRGPYEQYF. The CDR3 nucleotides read TGTGCCAGCAGCTTGTGGGACAGGGGGCCGTACGAGCAGTACTTC.

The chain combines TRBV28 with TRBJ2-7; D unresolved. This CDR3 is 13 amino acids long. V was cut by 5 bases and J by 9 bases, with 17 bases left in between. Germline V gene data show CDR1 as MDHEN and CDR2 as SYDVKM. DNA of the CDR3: TGTGCCAGCAGTCCCACTTATGCCGCTACGCAGTACTTC. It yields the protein CASSPTYAATQYF.

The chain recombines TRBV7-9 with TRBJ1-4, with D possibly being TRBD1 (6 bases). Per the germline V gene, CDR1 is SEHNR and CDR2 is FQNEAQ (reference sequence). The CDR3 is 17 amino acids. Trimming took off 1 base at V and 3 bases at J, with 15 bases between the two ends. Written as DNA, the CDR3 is TGTGCCAGCAGCTTAGGACTCGACAGGCCGCCTAATGAAAAACTGTTTTTT. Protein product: CASSLGLDRPPNEKLFF. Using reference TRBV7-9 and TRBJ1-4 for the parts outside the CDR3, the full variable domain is DTGVSQNPRHKITKRGQNVTFRCDPISEHNRLYWYRQTLGQGPEFLTYFQNEAQLEKSRLLSDRFSAERPKGSFSTLEIQRTEQGDSAMYLCASSLGLDRPPNEKLFFGSGTQLSVL.

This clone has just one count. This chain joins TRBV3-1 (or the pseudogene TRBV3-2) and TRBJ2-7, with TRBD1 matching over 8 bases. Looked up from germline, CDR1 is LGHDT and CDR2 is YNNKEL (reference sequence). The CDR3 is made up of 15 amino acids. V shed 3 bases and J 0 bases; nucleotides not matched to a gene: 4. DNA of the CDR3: TGTGCCAGCAGCCATTCGGACAGGGCCTCCTACGAGCAGTACTTC. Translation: CASSHSDRASYEQYF.

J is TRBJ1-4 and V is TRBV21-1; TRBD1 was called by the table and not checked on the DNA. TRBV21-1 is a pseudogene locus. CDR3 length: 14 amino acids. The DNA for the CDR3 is TGTGCCAGCAGCATCACAGGGCCGAATGAAAAACTGTTTTTT. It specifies CASSITGPNEKLFF.

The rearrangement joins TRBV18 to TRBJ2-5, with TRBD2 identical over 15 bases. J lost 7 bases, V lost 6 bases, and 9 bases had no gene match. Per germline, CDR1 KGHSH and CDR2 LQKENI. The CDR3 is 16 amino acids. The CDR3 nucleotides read TGTGCCAGCTCGGGACTAGCGGGAGGTACCGACGGGACCCAGTACTTC. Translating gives CASSGLAGGTDGTQYF.

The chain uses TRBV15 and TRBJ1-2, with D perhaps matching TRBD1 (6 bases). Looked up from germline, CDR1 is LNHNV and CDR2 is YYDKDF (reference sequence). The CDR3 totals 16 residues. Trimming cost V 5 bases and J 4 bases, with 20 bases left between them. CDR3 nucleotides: TGTGCCACCAGCCCCTGGGGGCGGACAGACTCCTATGGCTACACCTTC. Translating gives CATSPWGRTDSYGYTF.

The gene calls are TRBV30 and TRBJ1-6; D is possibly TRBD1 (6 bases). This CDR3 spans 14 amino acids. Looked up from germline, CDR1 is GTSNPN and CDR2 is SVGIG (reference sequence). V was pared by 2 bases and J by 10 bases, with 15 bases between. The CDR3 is CAWSWDIEVSPLHF. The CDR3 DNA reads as TGTGCCTGGAGTTGGGACATCGAGGTCTCACCCCTCCACTTT.

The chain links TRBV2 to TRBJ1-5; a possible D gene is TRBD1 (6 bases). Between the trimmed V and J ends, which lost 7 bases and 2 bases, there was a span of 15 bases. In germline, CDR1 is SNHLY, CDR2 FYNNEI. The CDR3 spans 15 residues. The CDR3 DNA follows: TGTGCCAGCAACCCGGGCAGGGGAGGCAATCAGCCCCAGCATTTT. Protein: CASNPGRGGNQPQHF.